This TCR beta chain was sequenced for a study of blood T cell repertoires in COVID-19. Study as a whole: From T cells, B-cell-depleted T cells, or PBMCs came the material, which was cDNA or gDNA.

This clone has only one observation. Germline V gene sequence: CDR1 KGHSH, CDR2 LQKENI. V lost 5 bases and J lost 4; bases outside the gene matches: 7. The CDR3 covers 15 residues. Original handling: Reference gene primer amplification gave nucleated cell count estimates. Profiled with immunoSEQ multiplex PCR; TCRdb holds only in-frame clones, not every one. For V, J and clone size, that table is used; D and trimming come from the DNA. Among fewer than 110,000 clones, around 92% were seen once, and the ten largest hold nearly 5%. Sequencing used peripheral blood. This receptor was obtained from a man aged 35-49 years with active or convalescent COVID-19. The chain couples TRBV18 to TRBJ1-5; 8 bases fit TRBD1. CDR3 sequence reads: CASSVTGGTNQPQHF. Written as DNA, the CDR3 is TGTGCCAGCTCAGTTACAGGGGGTACGAATCAGCCCCAGCATTTT.